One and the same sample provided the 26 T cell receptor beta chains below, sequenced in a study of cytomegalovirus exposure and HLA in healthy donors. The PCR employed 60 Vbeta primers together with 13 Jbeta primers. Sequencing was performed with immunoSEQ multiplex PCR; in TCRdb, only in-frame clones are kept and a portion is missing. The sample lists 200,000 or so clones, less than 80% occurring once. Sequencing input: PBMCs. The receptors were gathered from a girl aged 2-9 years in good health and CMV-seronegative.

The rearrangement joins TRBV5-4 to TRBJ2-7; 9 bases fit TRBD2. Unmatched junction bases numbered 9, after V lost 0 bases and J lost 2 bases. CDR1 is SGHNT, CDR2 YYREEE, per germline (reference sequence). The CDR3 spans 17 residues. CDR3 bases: TGTGCCAGCAGCTTGGCCGGGACTAGCAACTTCCCCTACGAGCAGTACTTC. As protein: CASSLAGTSNFPYEQYF.

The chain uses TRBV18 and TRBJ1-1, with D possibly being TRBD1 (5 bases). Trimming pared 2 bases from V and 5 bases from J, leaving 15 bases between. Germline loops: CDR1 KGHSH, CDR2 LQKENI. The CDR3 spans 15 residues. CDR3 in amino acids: CASSPRTNRGTEAFF. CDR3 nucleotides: TGTGCCAGCTCACCAAGGACAAACAGAGGTACTGAAGCTTTCTTT.

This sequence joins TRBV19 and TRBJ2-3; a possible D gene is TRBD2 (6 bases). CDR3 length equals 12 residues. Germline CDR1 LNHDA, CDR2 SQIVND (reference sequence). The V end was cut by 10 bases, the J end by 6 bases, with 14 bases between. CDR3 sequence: CATALSGDTQYF. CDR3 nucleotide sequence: TGTGCCACCGCACTAAGCGGGGATACGCAGTATTTT. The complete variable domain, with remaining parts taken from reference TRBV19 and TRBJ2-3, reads DGGITQSPKYLFRKEGQNVTLSCEQNLNHDAMYWYRQDPGQGLRLIYYSQIVNDFQKGDIAEGYSVSREKKESFPLTVTSAQKNPTAFYLCATALSGDTQYFGPGTRLTVL.

CDR3 sequence: CASRTGLVGNQPQHF. CDR3 in DNA: TGTGCCAGTAGAACGGGACTCGTCGGCAATCAGCCCCAGCATTTT. The chain combines TRBV19 with TRBJ1-5; TRBD1 is a possible D gene (5 bases). The CDR3 is made up of 15 amino acids. Trimming cost V 6 bases and J 2 bases, with 14 bases left between them. CDR1 is LNHDA, CDR2 SQIVND, per germline (reference sequence).

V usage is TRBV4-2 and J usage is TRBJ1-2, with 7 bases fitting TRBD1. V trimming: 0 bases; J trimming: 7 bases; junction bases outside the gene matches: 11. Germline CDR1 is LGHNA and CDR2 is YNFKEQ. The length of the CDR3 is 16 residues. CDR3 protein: CASSQDRGQGSRGYTF. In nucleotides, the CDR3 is TGTGCCAGCAGCCAAGATAGGGGGCAGGGTAGTCGTGGCTACACCTTC.

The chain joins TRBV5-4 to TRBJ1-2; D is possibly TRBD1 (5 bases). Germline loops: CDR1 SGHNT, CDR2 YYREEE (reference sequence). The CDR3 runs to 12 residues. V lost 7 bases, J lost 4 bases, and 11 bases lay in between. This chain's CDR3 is CASGGGGYGYTF. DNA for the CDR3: TGTGCCAGCGGGGGAGGCGGCTATGGCTACACCTTC. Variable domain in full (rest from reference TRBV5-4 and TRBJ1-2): ETGVTQSPTHLIKTRGQQVTLRCSSQSGHNTVSWYQQALGQGPQFIFQYYREEENGRGNFPPRFSGLQFPNYSSELNVNALELDDSALYLCASGGGGYGYTFGSGTRLTVV.

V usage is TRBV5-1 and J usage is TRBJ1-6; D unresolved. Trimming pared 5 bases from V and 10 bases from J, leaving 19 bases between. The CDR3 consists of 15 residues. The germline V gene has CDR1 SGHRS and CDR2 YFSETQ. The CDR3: CASRDREVVISPLHF. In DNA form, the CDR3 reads TGCGCCAGCAGGGATAGGGAGGTGGTAATCTCACCCCTCCACTTT.

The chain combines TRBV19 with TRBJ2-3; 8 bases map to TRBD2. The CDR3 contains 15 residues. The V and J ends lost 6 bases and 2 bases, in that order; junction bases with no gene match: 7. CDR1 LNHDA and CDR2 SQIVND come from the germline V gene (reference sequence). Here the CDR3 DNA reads TGTGCCAGTAGCAGCGGGGGAGCCCACACAGATACGCAGTATTTT. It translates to CASSSGGAHTDTQYF. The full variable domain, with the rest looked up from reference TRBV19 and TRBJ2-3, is DGGITQSPKYLFRKEGQNVTLSCEQNLNHDAMYWYRQDPGQGLRLIYYSQIVNDFQKGDIAEGYSVSREKKESFPLTVTSAQKNPTAFYLCASSSGGAHTDTQYFGPGTRLTVL.

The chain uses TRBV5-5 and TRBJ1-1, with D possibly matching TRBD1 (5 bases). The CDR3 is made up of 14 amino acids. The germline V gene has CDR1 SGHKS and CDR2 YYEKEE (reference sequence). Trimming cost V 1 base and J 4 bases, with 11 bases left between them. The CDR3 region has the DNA TGTGCCAGCAGCTTGATCATCGGGGGCACTGAAGCTTTCTTT. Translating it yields CASSLIIGGTEAFF.

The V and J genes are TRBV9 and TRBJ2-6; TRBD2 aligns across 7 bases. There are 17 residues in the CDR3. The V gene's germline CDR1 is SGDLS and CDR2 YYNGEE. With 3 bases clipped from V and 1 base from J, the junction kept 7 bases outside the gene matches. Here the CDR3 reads CASSALSGTSGANVLTF. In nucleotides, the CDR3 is TGTGCCAGCAGCGCCCTAAGCGGGACGTCTGGGGCCAACGTCCTGACTTTC.

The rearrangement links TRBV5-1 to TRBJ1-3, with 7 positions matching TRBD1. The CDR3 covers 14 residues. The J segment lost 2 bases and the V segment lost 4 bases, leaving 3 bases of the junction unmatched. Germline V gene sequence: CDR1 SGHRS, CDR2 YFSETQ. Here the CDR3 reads CASSATGPGNTIYF. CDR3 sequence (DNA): TGCGCCAGCAGCGCGACAGGGCCTGGAAACACCATATATTTT.

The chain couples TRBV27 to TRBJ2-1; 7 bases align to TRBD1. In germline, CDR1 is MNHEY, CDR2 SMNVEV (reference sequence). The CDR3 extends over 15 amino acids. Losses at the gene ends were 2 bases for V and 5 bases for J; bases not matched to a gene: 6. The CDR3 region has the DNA TGTGCCAGCAGTTTAAGGGGGCCGCAAAACAATGAGCAGTTCTTC. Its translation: CASSLRGPQNNEQFF.

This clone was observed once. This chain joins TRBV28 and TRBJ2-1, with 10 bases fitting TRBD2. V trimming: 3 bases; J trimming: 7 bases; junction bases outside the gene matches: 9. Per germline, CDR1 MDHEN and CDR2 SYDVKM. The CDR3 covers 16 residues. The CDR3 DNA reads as TGTGCCAGCAGTTTCGGCCTAGCGGGAGTTAGGAATGAGCAGTTCTTC. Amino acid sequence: CASSFGLAGVRNEQFF.

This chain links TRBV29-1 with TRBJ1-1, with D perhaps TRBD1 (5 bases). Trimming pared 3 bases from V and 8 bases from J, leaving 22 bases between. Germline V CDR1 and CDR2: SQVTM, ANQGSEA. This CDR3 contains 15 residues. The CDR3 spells CSVDSGAPLRGEAFF. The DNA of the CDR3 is TGCAGCGTTGATTCGGGCGCACCTTTAAGGGGAGAAGCTTTCTTT.

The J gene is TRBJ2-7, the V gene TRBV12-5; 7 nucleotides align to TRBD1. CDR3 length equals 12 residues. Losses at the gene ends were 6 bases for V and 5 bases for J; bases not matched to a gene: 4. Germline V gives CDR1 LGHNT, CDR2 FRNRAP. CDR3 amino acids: CASGTGFNEQYF. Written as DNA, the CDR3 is TGTGCTAGTGGGACAGGGTTCAACGAGCAGTACTTC.

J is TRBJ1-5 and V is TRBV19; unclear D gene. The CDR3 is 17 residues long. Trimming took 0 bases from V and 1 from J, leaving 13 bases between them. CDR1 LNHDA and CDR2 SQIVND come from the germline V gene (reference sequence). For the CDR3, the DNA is TGTGCCAGTAGTATAGAGCAGTCAAAAATGAGCAATCAGCCCCAGCATTTT. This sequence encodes CASSIEQSKMSNQPQHF.

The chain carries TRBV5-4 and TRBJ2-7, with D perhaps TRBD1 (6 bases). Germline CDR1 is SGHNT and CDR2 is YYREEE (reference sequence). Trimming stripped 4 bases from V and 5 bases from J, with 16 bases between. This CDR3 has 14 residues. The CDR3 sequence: CASSKPGVSDEQYF. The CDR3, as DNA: TGTGCCAGCAGCAAACCAGGGGTTTCGGACGAGCAGTACTTC.

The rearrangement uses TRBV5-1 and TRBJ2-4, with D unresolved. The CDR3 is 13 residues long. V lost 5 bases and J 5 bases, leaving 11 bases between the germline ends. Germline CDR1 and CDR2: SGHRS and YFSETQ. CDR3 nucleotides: TGCGCCAGCAGGCTGACGGGTCAAAACATTCAGTACTTC. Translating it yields CASRLTGQNIQYF.

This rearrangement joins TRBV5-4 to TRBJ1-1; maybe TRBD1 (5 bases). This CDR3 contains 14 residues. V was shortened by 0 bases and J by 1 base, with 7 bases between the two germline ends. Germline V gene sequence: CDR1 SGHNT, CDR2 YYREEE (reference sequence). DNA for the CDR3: TGTGCCAGCAGCTTGGGACAGAAGAACACTGAAGCTTTCTTT. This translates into CASSLGQKNTEAFF.

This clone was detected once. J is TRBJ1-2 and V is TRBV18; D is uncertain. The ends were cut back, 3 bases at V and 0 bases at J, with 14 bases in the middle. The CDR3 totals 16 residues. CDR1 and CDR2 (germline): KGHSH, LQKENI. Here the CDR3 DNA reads TGTGCCAGCTCACCGCTACCCCGACTAGCTAACTATGGCTACACCTTC. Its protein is CASSPLPRLANYGYTF.

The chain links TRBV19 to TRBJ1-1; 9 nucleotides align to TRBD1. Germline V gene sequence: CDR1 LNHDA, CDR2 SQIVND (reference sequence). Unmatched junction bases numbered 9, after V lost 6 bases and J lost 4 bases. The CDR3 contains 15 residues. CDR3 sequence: CASSPGTGYPTEAFF. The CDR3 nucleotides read TGTGCCAGTAGCCCCGGGACAGGGTACCCCACTGAAGCTTTCTTT.

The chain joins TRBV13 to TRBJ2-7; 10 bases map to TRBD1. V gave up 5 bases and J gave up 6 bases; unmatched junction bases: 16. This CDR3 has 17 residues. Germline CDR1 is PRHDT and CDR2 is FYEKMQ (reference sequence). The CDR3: CASSPAFSDRGLLEQYF. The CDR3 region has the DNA TGTGCCAGCAGCCCAGCGTTTTCCGACAGGGGGCTGCTCGAGCAGTACTTC.

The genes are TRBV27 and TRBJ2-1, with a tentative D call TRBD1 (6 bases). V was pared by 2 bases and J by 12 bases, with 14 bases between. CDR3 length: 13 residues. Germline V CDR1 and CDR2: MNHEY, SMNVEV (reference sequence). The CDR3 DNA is TGTGCCAGCAGTTTAGGAGTGGGGGCAGGGCAGTTCTTC. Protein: CASSLGVGAGQFF.

The CDR3 spells CAISEIKQGSGNTIYF. DNA of the CDR3: TGTGCCATCAGCGAAATAAAACAGGGGTCTGGAAACACCATATATTTT. This chain uses TRBV10-3 with TRBJ1-3; 7 bases agree with TRBD1. This CDR3 comprises 16 residues. J was trimmed by 1 base and V by 6 bases; bases with no gene match: 9. Germline CDR1 is ENHRY and CDR2 is SYGVKD.

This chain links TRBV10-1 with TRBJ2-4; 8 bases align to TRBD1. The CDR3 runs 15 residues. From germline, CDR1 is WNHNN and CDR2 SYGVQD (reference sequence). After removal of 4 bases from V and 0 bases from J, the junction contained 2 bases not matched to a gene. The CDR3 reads CASSGQGRAKNIQYF. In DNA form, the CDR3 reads TGCGCCAGCAGTGGACAGGGGAGAGCCAAAAACATTCAGTACTTC.

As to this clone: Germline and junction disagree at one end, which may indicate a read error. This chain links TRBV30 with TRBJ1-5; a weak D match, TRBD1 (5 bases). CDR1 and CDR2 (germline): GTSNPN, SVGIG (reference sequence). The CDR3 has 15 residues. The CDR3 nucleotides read TGTGCCTGGAATCAGGGCAAGAAAGTACCCCGGGGGGTTGATTTT. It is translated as CAWNQGKKVPRGVDF.